The T cell receptor (beta chain) under discussion was sequenced for a study of cytomegalovirus exposure and HLA in healthy donors. Use of 60 Vbeta and 13 Jbeta primers characterized the PCR. Sequencing used immunoSEQ multiplex PCR; TCRdb keeps in-frame clones, though not all of them. The table lists about 140,000 clones. The germline CDR1 and CDR2 sequences are GTSNPN and SVGIG (reference sequence). The V end lost 1 base, the J end lost 5 bases, and 8 bases lay between the germline ends. The CDR3 consists of 12 residues. This chain links TRBV30 with TRBJ1-2; tentative D call: TRBD1 (5 bases). Sequencing input: PBMCs. The TCR comes from a male donor in good health and CMV-seronegative. CDR3 region: CAWSAGTYGYTF. As DNA, the CDR3 is TGTGCCTGGAGTGCTGGGACTTATGGCTACACCTTC.